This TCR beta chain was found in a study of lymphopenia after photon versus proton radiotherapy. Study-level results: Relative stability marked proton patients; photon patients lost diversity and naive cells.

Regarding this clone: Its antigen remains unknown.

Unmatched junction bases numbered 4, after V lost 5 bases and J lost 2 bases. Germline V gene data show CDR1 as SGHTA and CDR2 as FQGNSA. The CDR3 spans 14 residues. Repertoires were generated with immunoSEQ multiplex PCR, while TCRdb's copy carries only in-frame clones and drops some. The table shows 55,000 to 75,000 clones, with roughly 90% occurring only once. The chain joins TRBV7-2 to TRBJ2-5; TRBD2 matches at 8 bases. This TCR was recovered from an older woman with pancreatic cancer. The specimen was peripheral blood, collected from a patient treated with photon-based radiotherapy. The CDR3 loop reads CASSATSGQETQYF. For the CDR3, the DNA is TGTGCCAGCAGCGCCACTAGCGGACAAGAGACCCAGTACTTC.